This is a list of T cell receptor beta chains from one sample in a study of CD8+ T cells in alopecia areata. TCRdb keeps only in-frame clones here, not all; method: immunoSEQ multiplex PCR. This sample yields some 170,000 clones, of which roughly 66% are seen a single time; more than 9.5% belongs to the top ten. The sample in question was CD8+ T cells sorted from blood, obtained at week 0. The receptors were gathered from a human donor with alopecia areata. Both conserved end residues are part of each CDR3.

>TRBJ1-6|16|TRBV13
CASSTTQGGESLSLHF
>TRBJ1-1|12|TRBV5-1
CASRQGNTEAFF
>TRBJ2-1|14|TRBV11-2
CASRLTGDYNEQFF
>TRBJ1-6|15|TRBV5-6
CASSLPGTPNSPLHF
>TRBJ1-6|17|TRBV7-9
CASSTSQGAQYNSPLHF
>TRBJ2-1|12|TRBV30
CAWSTSHNEQFF
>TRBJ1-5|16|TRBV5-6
CASSSRAAGRGQPQHF
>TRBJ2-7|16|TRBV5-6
CASSRQTGLSSYEQYF
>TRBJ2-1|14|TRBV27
CASSLGSGGNEQFF
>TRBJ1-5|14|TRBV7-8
CASSPAREGQPQHF
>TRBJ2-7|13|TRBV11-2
CASTNREPYEQYF
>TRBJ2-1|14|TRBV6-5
CASSYYQQGGEQFF
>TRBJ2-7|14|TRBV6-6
CASSYDGGTYEQYF
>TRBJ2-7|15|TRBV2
CASRALSGASYEQYF
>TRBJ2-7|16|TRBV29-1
CSVDLVRDRDSYEQYF
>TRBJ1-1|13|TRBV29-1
CSVENGRYTEAFF
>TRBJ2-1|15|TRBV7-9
CASSLELRMYNEQFF
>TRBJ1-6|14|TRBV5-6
CASSWGTGSPPLHF
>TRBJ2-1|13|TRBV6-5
CASSYQVNNEQFF
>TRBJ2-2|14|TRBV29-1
CSVAGGAQAGELFF
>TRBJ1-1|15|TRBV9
CASSANRAENTEAFF
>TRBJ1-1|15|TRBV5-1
CASSLRTGLNTEAFF
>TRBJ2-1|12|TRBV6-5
CASGADRLVQFF
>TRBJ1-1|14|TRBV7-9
CASSPDRFDTEAFF
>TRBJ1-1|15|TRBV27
CASSKMPEYGTEAFF
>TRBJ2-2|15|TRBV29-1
CSVEDGTGGNGELFF
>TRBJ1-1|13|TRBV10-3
CAISDSGGTEAFF
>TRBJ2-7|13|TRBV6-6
CASSLGGTYEQYF
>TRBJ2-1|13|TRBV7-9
CASTGGGPTEQFF
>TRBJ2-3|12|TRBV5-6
CASNHLSDTQYF
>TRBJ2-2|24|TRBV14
CASSLRRPTGTRTSDVTNTGELFF
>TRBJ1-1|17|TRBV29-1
CSVEDGGDRGVNTEAFF
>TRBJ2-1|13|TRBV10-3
CAIGTSGYNEQFF
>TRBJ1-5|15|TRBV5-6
CASSFGAGSLQPQHF
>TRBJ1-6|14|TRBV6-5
CASSSNSYNSPLHF
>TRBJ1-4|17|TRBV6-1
CASSERLVLATNEKLFF